The 13 T cell receptor beta chains below all came from one sample that was sequenced in a study of blood T cells in healthy people across ages. Primed by a sample-barcoded 5' primer and a J-beta primer mix, a second PCR proceeded for 7 to 11 cycles. TCRdb used MiXCR to reprocess the 5' RACE reads, holding one entry per CDR3 protein. This sample has some 900,000 distinct CDR3 sequences; around 48% occur once, and the top ten carry 13%. Specimen: blood. The receptors derive from a man aged 25-45 years in good health.

This clonotype was detected only a few times. The chain uses TRBV28 and TRBJ2-5; no reliable D call. CDR3 length: 13 amino acids. Trimming pared 11 bases from V and 2 bases from J, leaving 15 bases between. CDR1 MDHEN and CDR2 SYDVKM come from the germline V gene. The CDR3 bases are TGTGCCTCCCGGCCAGGCGGTCAAGAGACCCAGTACTTC. Translation gives CASRPGGQETQYF.

The chain recombines TRBV5-1 with TRBJ1-2, with D possibly being TRBD1 (5 bases). Germline CDR1 and CDR2: SGHRS and YFSETQ. The ends were cut back, 2 bases at V and 2 bases at J, with 10 bases in the middle. This CDR3 contains 14 residues. For the CDR3, the DNA is TGCGCCAGCAGCTTAGAGTGGGGGAACTATGGCTACACCTTC. This sequence encodes CASSLEWGNYGYTF.

The V call is TRBV27, the J call TRBJ2-3; D remains ambiguous. CDR1 MNHEY and CDR2 SMNVEV come from the germline V gene (reference sequence). This CDR3 is 14 amino acids long. V lost 9 bases and J 2 bases, leaving 15 bases between the germline ends. CDR3 region: CASLERGITDTQYF. DNA of the CDR3: TGTGCCAGTCTTGAAAGAGGCATCACAGATACGCAGTATTTT.

The V call is TRBV4-1, the J call TRBJ2-1; 8 bases are shared with TRBD1. V gave up 3 bases and J gave up 12 bases; unmatched junction bases: 10. Germline CDR1 is MGHRA and CDR2 is YSYEKL. CDR3 length: 14 amino acids. The chain's CDR3 is CASSHAGQARGQFF. In nucleotides, the CDR3 is TGCGCCAGCAGCCATGCGGGACAGGCAAGGGGGCAGTTCTTC.

This chain uses TRBV3-1 with TRBJ2-7; 8 nucleotides match TRBD2. The CDR3 is 15 residues long. The ends lost 3 bases at V and 4 bases at J; junction bases unmatched: 8. CDR1 LGHDT and CDR2 YNNKEL come from the germline V gene (reference sequence). CDR3 protein: CASSQMGGGPYEQYF. The CDR3 nucleotides read TGTGCCAGCAGCCAGATGGGCGGGGGGCCATACGAGCAGTACTTC.

The J gene is TRBJ2-1, the V gene TRBV20-1; possible D gene TRBD2, 6 bases. Germline loops: CDR1 DFQATT, CDR2 SNEGSKA (reference sequence). The CDR3 runs to 16 residues. Trimming pared 3 bases from V and 4 bases from J, leaving 19 bases between. This CDR3 is CSARPRLTGGYNEQFF. CDR3 DNA: TGCAGTGCTAGGCCAAGACTCACCGGGGGATACAATGAGCAGTTCTTC.

J is TRBJ1-1 and V is TRBV3-1; 8 bases are a match to TRBD1. Germline V CDR1 and CDR2: LGHDT, YNNKEL (reference sequence). The CDR3 has 14 amino acids. V was clipped by 2 bases and J by 5 bases; unmatched bases: 4. The CDR3 here is CASSQRQGRTEAFF. CDR3 coding DNA: TGTGCCAGCAGCCAAAGACAGGGGAGGACTGAAGCTTTCTTT.

The genes are TRBV5-1 and TRBJ1-2, with 10 bases identical to TRBD1. The CDR3 contains 15 residues. The V gene's germline CDR1 is SGHRS and CDR2 YFSETQ. Trimming removed 0 bases from V and 5 bases from J; junction bases left unmatched: 4. The chain's CDR3 is CASSLAGTGEYGYTF. The CDR3 DNA sequence: TGCGCCAGCAGCTTGGCCGGGACAGGGGAATATGGCTACACCTTC.

A few counts support this clonotype. J is TRBJ1-2 and V is TRBV20-1, with TRBD1 matching 10 bases. The CDR3 length is 14 residues. V shed 1 base and J 2 bases; nucleotides not matched to a gene: 1. The germline CDR1 and CDR2 sequences are DFQATT and SNEGSKA (reference sequence). CDR3 bases: TGCAGTGCTAGAGTGACAGGGGGCAACTATGGCTACACCTTC. It is translated as CSARVTGGNYGYTF.

This clonotype was observed once. The chain uses TRBV7-2 and TRBJ2-4, with TRBD2 matching over 12 bases. The J call may be incorrect, as the DNA end agrees better with TRBJ2-7. Germline V gives CDR1 SGHTA, CDR2 FQGNSA. The CDR3 runs 15 residues. In DNA, the CDR3 is TGTGCCAGCAGCGCCGCTAGCGGGGGGGTCTACGAGCAGTACTTC. Protein product: CASSAASGGVYEQYF.

The chain uses TRBV4-1 and TRBJ2-3, with D possibly TRBD2 on 6 matching bases. Trimming left V 1 base short and J 5 bases short, with 13 bases between. The germline V gene encodes CDR1 MGHRA and CDR2 YSYEKL. The CDR3 consists of 15 residues. The DNA for the CDR3 is TGCGCCAGCAGCCAAGGCGCGGGGACGATAGATACGCAGTATTTT. It yields the protein CASSQGAGTIDTQYF.

This sequence joins TRBV7-2 and TRBJ1-3; 7 bases are a match to TRBD1. J was trimmed by 4 bases and V by 5 bases; bases with no gene match: 8. Germline CDR1 and CDR2: SGHTA and FQGNSA. This CDR3 comprises 15 residues. CDR3 sequence: CASSHRQGTGNTIYF. The CDR3 coding sequence is TGTGCCAGCAGCCACCGACAGGGAACCGGAAACACCATATATTTT.

In its sample, this clonotype was seen a few times. The gene calls are TRBV7-3 and TRBJ2-1, with 8 bases identical to TRBD2. There are 15 residues in the CDR3. V trimming: 5 bases; J trimming: 4 bases; junction bases outside the gene matches: 7. Germline CDR1 is SGHTA and CDR2 is FQGTGA. The CDR3: CASSVGGAHYNEQFF. CDR3 sequence (DNA): TGTGCCAGCAGCGTCGGGGGGGCCCATTACAATGAGCAGTTCTTC.